This T cell receptor beta chain stems from a study of blood T cell repertoires in COVID-19. Sequencing was performed with immunoSEQ multiplex PCR; in TCRdb, only in-frame clones are kept and a portion is missing. Among a few hundred thousand clones, roughly 90% were seen once, and the ten largest hold around 0.86%. The germline V gene has CDR1 SGHRS and CDR2 YFSETQ. This CDR3 spans 15 amino acids. V lost 4 bases to trimming and J lost 9 bases, with 20 bases between them. This chain joins TRBV5-1 and TRBJ2-1; D is possibly TRBD1 (5 bases). This receptor was taken from a woman in her thirties or forties who had been exposed to COVID-19. Sequenced input: PBMCs or T cells enriched from blood (not recorded which). CDR3 residues: CASSRTLRGGGEQFF. DNA for the CDR3: TGCGCCAGCAGCCGAACCCTTAGGGGTGGTGGTGAGCAGTTCTTC.